This is a list of T cell receptor beta chains from one sample in a study of blood T cell repertoires in COVID-19. The data were produced by immunoSEQ multiplex PCR, yet TCRdb's version contains in-frame clones alone and is incomplete. The table has about 88,000 clones, more than 90% seen once. Sequenced: peripheral blood. These receptors all stem from a man aged 60 to 69 with acute or convalescent COVID-19. Both conserved end residues are part of each CDR3. Fields, in order: D gene, V gene, clone size, J gene, CDR3 protein, CDR3 DNA. A D gene is named only where the DNA matches it firmly. Size values are once, few and many counts, or a class for expanded clones, and some rows have none.

d_gene: NA
v_gene: TRBV12-1
abundance: NA
j_gene: TRBJ2-7
CDR3aa: CASTPGLGFYEQYF
CDR3nt: TGTGCCAGCACCCCCGGACTAGGGTTCTACGAGCAGTACTTC

d_gene: TRBD1
v_gene: TRBV7-2
abundance: NA
j_gene: TRBJ2-7
CDR3aa: CASSITGAVYEQYF
CDR3nt: TGTGCCAGCAGCATAACAGGGGCGGTCTACGAGCAGTACTTC

d_gene: TRBD1
v_gene: TRBV11-2
abundance: NA
j_gene: TRBJ1-4
CDR3aa: CASSLDRWDRNEKLFF
CDR3nt: TGTGCCAGCAGCTTAGATCGGTGGGACAGAAATGAAAAACTGTTTTTT

d_gene: TRBD2
v_gene: TRBV6-2/TRBV6-3
abundance: NA
j_gene: TRBJ2-7
CDR3aa: CASSPAGDLYF
CDR3nt: TGTGCCAGCAGCCCAGCGGGAGATTTGTACTTC

d_gene: NA
v_gene: TRBV4-1
abundance: NA
j_gene: TRBJ2-7
CDR3aa: CASSQLTGYEQYF
CDR3nt: TGCGCCAGCAGCCAACTGACAGGCTACGAGCAGTACTTC

d_gene: TRBD2
v_gene: TRBV15
abundance: once
j_gene: TRBJ2-1
CDR3aa: CATSRNIGTNYYNEQFF
CDR3nt: TGTGCCACCAGCAGGAACATCGGGACTAACTACTACAATGAGCAGTTCTTC

d_gene: TRBD1
v_gene: TRBV11-2
abundance: once
j_gene: TRBJ1-1
CDR3aa: CASSLRDRVTEAFF
CDR3nt: TGTGCCAGCAGCTTAAGGGACAGGGTTACTGAAGCTTTCTTT

d_gene: TRBD1
v_gene: TRBV7-2
abundance: NA
j_gene: TRBJ2-4
CDR3aa: CASSLVIGQGNIQYF
CDR3nt: TGTGCCAGCAGCTTAGTAATAGGACAGGGAAACATTCAGTACTTC

d_gene: TRBD1
v_gene: TRBV11-3
abundance: once
j_gene: TRBJ2-5
CDR3aa: CASSLAMRGGRETQYF
CDR3nt: TGTGCCAGCAGCTTAGCAATGCGAGGGGGCCGAGAGACCCAGTACTTC

d_gene: NA
v_gene: TRBV7-2
abundance: NA
j_gene: TRBJ1-1
CDR3aa: CASSLAVNAEAFF
CDR3nt: TGTGCCAGCAGCTTGGCTGTCAACGCTGAAGCTTTCTTT

d_gene: NA
v_gene: TRBV27
abundance: NA
j_gene: TRBJ1-5
CDR3aa: CASSTAMSGGQPQHF
CDR3nt: TGTGCCAGCAGCACGGCAATGAGCGGAGGTCAGCCCCAGCATTTT

d_gene: NA
v_gene: TRBV7-2
abundance: NA
j_gene: TRBJ2-7
CDR3aa: CASSWTGTGPYEQYF
CDR3nt: TGTGCCAGCAGTTGGACCGGGACTGGTCCCTACGAGCAGTACTTC

d_gene: TRBD2
v_gene: TRBV9
abundance: once
j_gene: TRBJ2-2
CDR3aa: CASSVRTSGVNTGELFF
CDR3nt: TGTGCCAGCAGCGTTCGGACTAGCGGGGTCAACACCGGGGAGCTGTTTTTT

d_gene: NA
v_gene: TRBV5-1
abundance: NA
j_gene: TRBJ2-6
CDR3aa: CASSLAGVSWAGSGANVLTF
CDR3nt: TGCGCCAGCAGCTTGGCCGGGGTCTCCTGGGCCGGCTCTGGGGCCAACGTCCTGACTTTC

d_gene: NA
v_gene: TRBV6-5
abundance: NA
j_gene: TRBJ1-1
CDR3aa: CASSYMSGRMGTEAFF
CDR3nt: TGTGCCAGCAGTTACATGTCAGGGAGGATGGGAACTGAAGCTTTCTTT

d_gene: TRBD2
v_gene: TRBV6-6
abundance: NA
j_gene: TRBJ2-7
CDR3aa: CASSPGLAGGNEQYF
CDR3nt: TGTGCCAGCAGTCCGGGACTAGCGGGAGGAAACGAGCAGTACTTC

d_gene: TRBD1
v_gene: TRBV28
abundance: NA
j_gene: TRBJ1-5
CDR3aa: CASSVTGGVQPQHF
CDR3nt: TGTGCCAGCAGTGTGACAGGGGGCGTTCAGCCCCAGCATTTT

d_gene: TRBD2
v_gene: TRBV10-3
abundance: NA
j_gene: TRBJ2-1
CDR3aa: CASGAVRGGNEQFF
CDR3nt: TGTGCCAGCGGAGCGGTCCGGGGGGGTAATGAGCAGTTCTTC

d_gene: NA
v_gene: TRBV9
abundance: few
j_gene: TRBJ1-3
CDR3aa: CASSVEAGRRQGNTIYF
CDR3nt: TGTGCCAGCAGCGTCGAAGCGGGACGCCGCCAGGGAAACACCATATATTTT

d_gene: TRBD1
v_gene: TRBV7-9
abundance: once
j_gene: TRBJ1-4
CDR3aa: CASSFGGTVEKLFF
CDR3nt: TGTGCCAGCAGCTTTGGCGGGACAGTTGAAAAACTGTTTTTT

d_gene: TRBD2
v_gene: TRBV27
abundance: NA
j_gene: TRBJ2-3
CDR3aa: CARPSGPRADTQYF
CDR3nt: TGTGCCCGACCTAGCGGGCCCCGGGCAGATACGCAGTATTTT

d_gene: NA
v_gene: TRBV29-1
abundance: NA
j_gene: TRBJ1-2
CDR3aa: CSVDANYGYTF
CDR3nt: TGCAGCGTTGACGCTAACTATGGCTACACCTTC

d_gene: NA
v_gene: TRBV24-1
abundance: NA
j_gene: TRBJ2-2
CDR3aa: CATSDPDRRVAGTGELFF
CDR3nt: TGTGCCACCAGTGACCCCGACAGGCGTGTAGCGGGCACCGGGGAGCTGTTTTTT

d_gene: TRBD1
v_gene: TRBV19
abundance: NA
j_gene: TRBJ1-2
CDR3aa: CASSAWDRIYGYTF
CDR3nt: TGTGCCAGTAGTGCTTGGGACAGGATCTATGGCTACACCTTC

d_gene: TRBD2
v_gene: TRBV4-1
abundance: NA
j_gene: TRBJ2-2
CDR3aa: CASSQANSGRVYTGELFF
CDR3nt: TGCGCCAGCAGCCAAGCGAATAGCGGGAGGGTGTACACCGGGGAGCTGTTTTTT

d_gene: TRBD1
v_gene: TRBV30
abundance: NA
j_gene: TRBJ2-7
CDR3aa: CGGQGATYEQYF
CDR3nt: TGTGGCGGACAGGGGGCTACCTACGAGCAGTACTTC

d_gene: NA
v_gene: TRBV5-4
abundance: NA
j_gene: TRBJ1-4
CDR3aa: CASSFGGGNEKLFF
CDR3nt: TGTGCCAGCAGCTTCGGCGGGGGGAATGAAAAACTGTTTTTT

d_gene: TRBD1
v_gene: TRBV27
abundance: NA
j_gene: TRBJ2-1
CDR3aa: CASSLSGQNYNEQFF
CDR3nt: TGTGCCAGCAGTTTATCGGGACAGAACTACAATGAGCAGTTCTTC

d_gene: NA
v_gene: TRBV28
abundance: NA
j_gene: TRBJ2-3
CDR3aa: CASSPAGLVAGTDTQYF
CDR3nt: TGTGCCAGCAGTCCCGCGGGACTTGTAGCGGGCACAGATACGCAGTATTTT

d_gene: NA
v_gene: TRBV12-5
abundance: NA
j_gene: TRBJ2-4
CDR3aa: CASGPRYRVTFAKNIQYF
CDR3nt: TGTGCTAGTGGTCCTCGTTACAGGGTTACGTTCGCCAAAAACATTCAGTACTTC

d_gene: TRBD1
v_gene: TRBV29-1
abundance: NA
j_gene: TRBJ1-6
CDR3aa: CSVTLTGAGSPLHF
CDR3nt: TGCAGCGTCACTTTAACAGGGGCCGGTTCACCCCTCCACTTT

d_gene: NA
v_gene: TRBV7-9
abundance: NA
j_gene: TRBJ1-2
CDR3aa: CASSSGTRRYGYTF
CDR3nt: TGTGCCAGCAGCTCCGGGACAAGGAGATATGGCTACACCTTC

d_gene: NA
v_gene: TRBV19
abundance: NA
j_gene: TRBJ1-4
CDR3aa: CASSIERARATNEKLFF
CDR3nt: TGTGCCAGTAGTATTGAGCGGGCGCGGGCAACTAATGAAAAACTGTTTTTT

d_gene: NA
v_gene: TRBV24-1
abundance: NA
j_gene: TRBJ2-1
CDR3aa: CATSDSGTWGDEQFF
CDR3nt: TGTGCCACCAGTGACTCCGGGACTTGGGGTGATGAGCAGTTCTTC

d_gene: NA
v_gene: TRBV6-5
abundance: NA
j_gene: TRBJ1-2
CDR3aa: CASSSPRGAQGYTF
CDR3nt: TGTGCCAGCAGTAGTCCCCGGGGGGCGCAGGGCTACACCTTC

d_gene: TRBD1
v_gene: TRBV4-2
abundance: NA
j_gene: TRBJ1-5
CDR3aa: CASSPGQGDQPQHF
CDR3nt: TGTGCCAGCAGCCCGGGACAGGGAGATCAGCCCCAGCATTTT

d_gene: NA
v_gene: TRBV27
abundance: NA
j_gene: TRBJ1-5
CDR3aa: CASRASGGLNQPQHF
CDR3nt: TGTGCCAGCAGAGCCTCGGGGGGCCTCAATCAGCCCCAGCATTTT

d_gene: NA
v_gene: TRBV11-3
abundance: few
j_gene: TRBJ1-2
CDR3aa: CASSSGGVYGYTF
CDR3nt: TGTGCCAGCAGCTCCGGAGGCGTCTATGGCTACACCTTC

d_gene: NA
v_gene: TRBV2
abundance: few
j_gene: TRBJ2-5
CDR3aa: CASRPEGIETQYF
CDR3nt: TGTGCCAGCAGGCCGGAGGGGATAGAGACCCAGTACTTC

d_gene: TRBD1
v_gene: TRBV5-6
abundance: few
j_gene: TRBJ2-2
CDR3aa: CASSFDRGRTGELFF
CDR3nt: TGTGCCAGCAGCTTCGACAGGGGCAGAACCGGGGAGCTGTTTTTT

d_gene: NA
v_gene: TRBV4-3
abundance: once
j_gene: TRBJ2-7
CDR3aa: CASSLQGSSGEQYF
CDR3nt: TGCGCCAGCAGCCTCCAGGGCAGTTCCGGCGAGCAGTACTTC

d_gene: TRBD2
v_gene: TRBV6-5
abundance: NA
j_gene: TRBJ2-1
CDR3aa: CASSYGGGAGGNEQFF
CDR3nt: TGTGCCAGCAGTTATGGGGGCGGAGCGGGGGGCAATGAGCAGTTCTTC

d_gene: NA
v_gene: TRBV6-2/TRBV6-3
abundance: NA
j_gene: TRBJ1-1
CDR3aa: CASSKGGMNTEAFF
CDR3nt: TGTGCCAGCAGTAAGGGGGGGATGAACACTGAAGCTTTCTTT

d_gene: TRBD2
v_gene: TRBV2
abundance: NA
j_gene: TRBJ2-7
CDR3aa: CASSLAGEAYEQYF
CDR3nt: TGTGCCAGCAGTCTAGCGGGAGAGGCCTACGAGCAGTACTTC

d_gene: NA
v_gene: TRBV14
abundance: NA
j_gene: TRBJ2-5
CDR3aa: CASSQRLVKTQYF
CDR3nt: TGTGCCAGCAGCCAAAGATTAGTTAAGACCCAGTACTTC

d_gene: NA
v_gene: TRBV18
abundance: NA
j_gene: TRBJ1-1
CDR3aa: CASSPRTLNTEAFF
CDR3nt: TGTGCCAGCTCACCACGAACACTGAACACTGAAGCTTTCTTT

d_gene: NA
v_gene: TRBV5-5
abundance: once
j_gene: TRBJ2-5
CDR3aa: CASSLDIQETQYF
CDR3nt: TGTGCCAGCAGCTTGGATATCCAAGAGACCCAGTACTTC

d_gene: TRBD2
v_gene: TRBV12-5
abundance: NA
j_gene: TRBJ2-3
CDR3aa: CASGYTSAAAPTDTQYF
CDR3nt: TGTGCTAGTGGTTACACTAGCGCGGCGGCACCCACAGATACGCAGTATTTT

d_gene: TRBD1
v_gene: TRBV11-3
abundance: NA
j_gene: TRBJ2-3
CDR3aa: CASSSDYMRDSISTDTQYF
CDR3nt: TGTGCCAGCAGCTCAGATTATATGAGGGACAGCATTAGCACAGATACGCAGTATTTT

d_gene: TRBD1
v_gene: TRBV7-9
abundance: NA
j_gene: TRBJ1-2
CDR3aa: CASSLDRGNYGYTF
CDR3nt: TGTGCCAGCAGCTTAGACAGGGGGAACTATGGCTACACCTTC